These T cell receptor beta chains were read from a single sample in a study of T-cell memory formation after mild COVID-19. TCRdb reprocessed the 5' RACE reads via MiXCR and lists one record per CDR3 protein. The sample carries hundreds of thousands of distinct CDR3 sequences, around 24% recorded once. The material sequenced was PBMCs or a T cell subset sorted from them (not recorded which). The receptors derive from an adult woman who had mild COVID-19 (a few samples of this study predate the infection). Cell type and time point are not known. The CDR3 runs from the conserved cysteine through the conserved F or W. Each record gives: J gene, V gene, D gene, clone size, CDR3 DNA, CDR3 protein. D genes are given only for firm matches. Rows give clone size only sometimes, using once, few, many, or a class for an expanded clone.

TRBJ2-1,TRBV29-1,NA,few,TGCAGCCCCGTGTCAGGGACGGGAAATGAGCAGTTCTTC,CSPVSGTGNEQFF
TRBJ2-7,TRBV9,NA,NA,TGTGCCAGCAGCGTAGGGCTAGATAGCTACGAGCAGTACTTC,CASSVGLDSYEQYF
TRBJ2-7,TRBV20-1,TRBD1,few,TGCAGTGCTAGTCCCCAACAGGGGGCCAATTACGAGCAGTACTTC,CSASPQQGANYEQYF
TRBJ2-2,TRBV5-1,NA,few,TGCGCCAGCAGTCTTCTAGCGACCACCGGGGAGCTGTTTTTT,CASSLLATTGELFF
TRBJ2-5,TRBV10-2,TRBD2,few,TGCGCCAGCAGTGAATTGGGGGGGAGAGAGACCCAGTACTTC,CASSELGGRETQYF
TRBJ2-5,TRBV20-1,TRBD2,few,TGCAGTGCTGACCGCTTTCGGCTAGCGGGAAACCAAGAGACCCAGTACTTC,CSADRFRLAGNQETQYF
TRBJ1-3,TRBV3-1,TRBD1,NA,TGTGCCAGCAGCCAAGATCTGGGGACAGGGGGAAACACCATATATTTT,CASSQDLGTGGNTIYF
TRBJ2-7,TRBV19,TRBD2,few,TGTGCCAGTACCGGACTAGCGGGCGAGCAGTACTTC,CASTGLAGEQYF
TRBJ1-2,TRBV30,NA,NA,TGTGCCTGGCTCGACTTAAATCGCTATGGCTACACCTTC,CAWLDLNRYGYTF
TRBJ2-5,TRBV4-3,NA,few,TGCGCCAGCAGCCAAGTTTGGGGCCCTCAAGAGACCCAGTACTTC,CASSQVWGPQETQYF
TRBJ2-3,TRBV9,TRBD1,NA,TGTGCCAGCAGCGCCGGATTGGGACAGGGGGCATCAGATACGCAGTATTTT,CASSAGLGQGASDTQYF
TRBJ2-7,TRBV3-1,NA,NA,TGTGCCAGCAGCCAAGTAGCGGTAGGACCCTACGAGCAGTACTTC,CASSQVAVGPYEQYF
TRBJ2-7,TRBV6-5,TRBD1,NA,TGTGCCAGCAGCCGACAGGGGCCAGGGTTCGGCGAGCAGTACTTC,CASSRQGPGFGEQYF
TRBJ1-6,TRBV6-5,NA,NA,TGTGCCAGCACTAGAGGCCCGGACGTCGGCGTTTCACCCCTCCACTTT,CASTRGPDVGVSPLHF
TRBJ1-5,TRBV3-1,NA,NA,TGTGCCAGCAGCCAATATCGGGATTATAGCAATCAGCCCCAGCATTTT,CASSQYRDYSNQPQHF
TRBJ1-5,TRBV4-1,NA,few,TGCGCCAGCAGCCAAATGTCCCGTCAGCCCCAGCATTTT,CASSQMSRQPQHF
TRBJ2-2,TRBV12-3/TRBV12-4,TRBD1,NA,TGTGCCAGCAGTTGGACAGGGGAGAACACCGGGGAGCTGTTTTTT,CASSWTGENTGELFF